These 24 T cell receptor beta chains share one sample of origin, sequenced in a study of cytomegalovirus exposure and HLA in healthy donors. Sequenced by immunoSEQ multiplex PCR; TCRdb stores in-frame clones only, minus some. In the table there are around 160,000 clones, around four fifths of which are singletons. Sample: PBMCs. The source of these receptors is a man between 25 and 39 years old in good health and CMV-seropositive.

The genes are TRBV6-1 and TRBJ2-5, with 8 bases aligning to TRBD2. The germline gives CDR1 MNHNS, CDR2 SASEGT. The CDR3 covers 15 residues. The V gene end was trimmed by 2 bases and the J gene end by 2 bases; junction bases not matched to a gene: 4. The CDR3 here is CASSELGGRQETQYF. The CDR3 coding sequence is TGTGCCAGCAGTGAACTGGGCGGGAGGCAAGAGACCCAGTACTTC.

The chain has TRBV5-6 and TRBJ2-7; D gene unclear. Looked up from germline, CDR1 is SGHDT and CDR2 is YYEEEE. The V gene lost 2 bases and the J gene lost 2 bases, with 2 bases spanning the gap. The CDR3 spans 11 residues. As DNA, the CDR3 is TGTGCCAGCAGCTTCGCCTACGAGCAGTACTTC. This codes for CASSFAYEQYF.

This chain links TRBV7-2 with TRBJ2-1; D possibly corresponds to TRBD2 (6 bases). CDR3 length: 16 amino acids. The germline gives CDR1 SGHTA, CDR2 FQGNSA. V shed 0 bases and J shed 8 bases, with 17 bases lying between them. For the CDR3, the DNA is TGTGCCAGCAGCTTAGCGGGCCTAGCCTGGGGGGATGAGCAGTTCTTC. Translating gives CASSLAGLAWGDEQFF. Full variable domain (outside the CDR3, taken from reference TRBV7-2 and TRBJ2-1): GAGVSQSPSNKVTEKGKDVELRCDPISGHTALYWYRQSLGQGLEFLIYFQGNSAPDKSGLPSDRFSAERTGGSVSTLTIQRTQQEDSAVYLCASSLAGLAWGDEQFFGPGTRLTVL.

The chain uses TRBV19 and TRBJ1-2; 7 bases align to TRBD1. V lost 3 bases to trimming and J lost 0 bases; unmatched junction nucleotides: 7. The CDR3 has 16 amino acids. CDR1 and CDR2 (germline): LNHDA, SQIVND (reference sequence). The CDR3 DNA reads TGTGCCAGTAGTATGAGACAGGGACAGTCTAACTATGGCTACACCTTC. Its protein product is CASSMRQGQSNYGYTF.

This clone occurred a few times. J is TRBJ1-6 and V is TRBV2; D ambiguous. The germline V gene has CDR1 SNHLY and CDR2 FYNNEI. The CDR3 extends over 13 amino acids. The V end was cut by 7 bases, the J end by 10 bases, with 14 bases between. CDR3 sequence (DNA): TGTGCCAGCACTGACGTACGGAGATCACCCCTCCACTTT. As protein: CASTDVRRSPLHF.

The chain couples TRBV11-1 to TRBJ2-3; 7 bases line up with TRBD1. The CDR3 runs 16 residues. Germline-derived CDR1 and CDR2 are SGHAT and FQDESV (reference sequence). Trimming took 0 bases from V and 4 from J; bases not matched to a gene: 7. In nucleotides, the CDR3 is TGTGCCAGCAGCTTAGCGGTAACAGGGGTAGCAGATACGCAGTATTTT. Its translation is CASSLAVTGVADTQYF.

This clone was recorded once. The chain employs TRBV5-1 and TRBJ1-6, with a possible D match to TRBD1 (6 bases). CDR3 length equals 14 residues. Per germline, CDR1 SGHRS and CDR2 YFSETQ. V was trimmed by 3 bases and J by 9 bases, leaving 13 bases between them. The DNA for the CDR3 is TGCGCCAGCAGCTCACAACAGGGAGTTTCACCCCTCCACTTT. Amino acid sequence: CASSSQQGVSPLHF.

This chain joins TRBV4-1 and TRBJ1-1; 7 bases are a match to TRBD1. Germline trimming cut 0 bases from V and 10 bases from J; bases unmatched to any gene: 11. The CDR3 has 15 residues. Germline V gives CDR1 MGHRA, CDR2 YSYEKL. The CDR3, as DNA: TGCGCCAGCAGCCAAGAAAGAAAGCCGTCAGGGGGAGCTTTCTTT. This encodes CASSQERKPSGGAFF.

The J gene is TRBJ2-7, the V gene TRBV7-2, with 12 bases fitting TRBD2. There are 15 residues in the CDR3. Germline CDR1 and CDR2: SGHTA and FQGNSA. V was pared by 6 bases and J by 7 bases, with 10 bases of the junction left unmatched. The CDR3 coding sequence is TGTGCCAGCAGTTTTCTAGCGGGGGGGCAGGGAGAGCAGTACTTC. Amino acid sequence: CASSFLAGGQGEQYF.

The rearrangement joins TRBV7-6 to TRBJ1-1; maybe TRBD1 (6 bases). V lost 2 bases and J 7 bases, leaving 17 bases between the germline ends. Germline assignment: CDR1 SGHVS and CDR2 FNYEAQ. The CDR3 totals 15 residues. This chain's CDR3 is CASSLKGTFRGEAFF. CDR3 DNA: TGTGCCAGCAGCTTAAAGGGCACGTTCAGGGGTGAAGCTTTCTTT.

J is TRBJ2-2 and V is TRBV27; D is unresolved. This CDR3 contains 12 residues. The germline CDR1 and CDR2 sequences are MNHEY and SMNVEV (reference sequence). V was shortened by 5 bases and J by 2 bases, with 3 bases between the two germline ends. In DNA form, the CDR3 reads TGTGCCAGCAGTCCTAACACCGGGGAGCTGTTTTTT. Protein: CASSPNTGELFF.

The genes are TRBV7-2 and TRBJ2-3, with D unclear. The CDR3 length is 12 residues. Trimming shortened V by 2 bases and J by 5 bases, and 5 bases separated the two germline ends. Germline CDR1 SGHTA, CDR2 FQGNSA. In DNA form, the CDR3 reads TGTGCCAGCAGCTTAATCCGAGATACGCAGTATTTT. Protein: CASSLIRDTQYF.

This chain links TRBV27 with TRBJ1-3; D is unresolved. Germline V gene lookup returns CDR1 MNHEY and CDR2 SMNVEV (reference sequence). V was pared by 2 bases and J by 3 bases, with 14 bases between. This CDR3 spans 16 amino acids. CDR3 amino acids: CASSLRGPMYGNTIYF. The CDR3 coding sequence is TGTGCCAGCAGTTTAAGAGGGCCGATGTATGGAAACACCATATATTTT.

The rearrangement links TRBV4-3 to TRBJ2-2; weak D call: TRBD1 (6 bases). This CDR3 has 14 residues. V lost 3 bases, J lost 9 bases, and 14 bases lay in between. Germline lookup yields CDR1 LGHNA and CDR2 YSLEER. The CDR3 sequence: CASSQSQGRWELFF. The DNA for the CDR3 is TGCGCCAGCAGCCAGTCACAGGGACGTTGGGAGCTGTTTTTT.

In DNA, the CDR3 is TGTGCCAGCAGTGAATCTAGTGGGAGATACGAGCAGTACTTC. Protein sequence: CASSESSGRYEQYF. The chain recombines TRBV2 with TRBJ2-7, with a tentative D call TRBD2 (5 bases). The length of the CDR3 is 14 residues. The germline V gene encodes CDR1 SNHLY and CDR2 FYNNEI. V lost 2 bases to trimming and J lost 4 bases, with 12 bases between them.

V gene TRBV5-6 combines with J gene TRBJ1-2, with D possibly matching TRBD1 (6 bases). Germline V CDR1 and CDR2: SGHDT, YYEEEE. The CDR3 extends over 14 amino acids. V was pared by 1 base and J by 8 bases, with 15 bases between. Here the CDR3 DNA reads TGTGCCAGCAGCTTGCCTCGGGGGGGCTGGGGCTACACCTTC. Its translation is CASSLPRGGWGYTF.

This chain joins TRBV11-3 and TRBJ2-1, with D unresolved. The V gene's germline CDR1 is SGHNT and CDR2 YENEEA. This CDR3 is 12 amino acids long. V dropped 2 bases and J dropped 4 bases, with 3 bases sitting between them. The CDR3 DNA sequence: TGTGCCAGCAGCTTACCGTACAATGAGCAGTTCTTC. Encoded protein: CASSLPYNEQFF.

The chain has TRBV27 and TRBJ1-3, with 7 positions matching TRBD1. The germline V gene encodes CDR1 MNHEY and CDR2 SMNVEV (reference sequence). The CDR3 loop spans 14 amino acids. With V trimmed by 7 bases and J by 0 bases, 3 bases remained unmatched. The DNA for the CDR3 is TGTGCCAGCAAAGCAGGGGGCTCTGGAAACACCATATATTTT. It specifies CASKAGGSGNTIYF.

The chain recombines TRBV7-6 with TRBJ2-1; 10 bases align to TRBD1. The germline V gene encodes CDR1 SGHVS and CDR2 FNYEAQ. With V trimmed by 7 bases and J by 4 bases, 10 bases remained unmatched. The CDR3 length is 16 residues. In nucleotides, the CDR3 is TGTGCCAGCACCGAATTCACGGGACAGGGGTACAATGAGCAGTTCTTC. Its translation is CASTEFTGQGYNEQFF.

V is TRBV18 and J is TRBJ1-1, with no clear D. Per the germline V gene, CDR1 is KGHSH and CDR2 is LQKENI. V was pared by 3 bases and J by 2 bases, with 7 bases between. The CDR3 is 13 amino acids. DNA of the CDR3: TGTGCCAGCTCACCTATACATAACACTGAAGCTTTCTTT. Amino acid sequence: CASSPIHNTEAFF.

The rearrangement joins TRBV6-5 to TRBJ2-7; 7 bases are a match to TRBD1. Trimming at V came to 6 bases and at J to 5 bases, leaving 7 bases not matched to a gene. The CDR3 contains 13 residues. Germline values: CDR1 MNHEY, CDR2 SVGAGI. In DNA, the CDR3 is TGTGCCAGCAGCCAGGGGGTTGGGAACGAGCAGTACTTC. Its translation: CASSQGVGNEQYF.

The J gene is TRBJ2-1, the V gene TRBV14; the match to TRBD1 covers 9 bases. Germline CDR1 SGHDN, CDR2 FVKESK. There are 16 residues in the CDR3. V shed 0 bases, J shed 4 bases, and the junction held 4 bases outside the gene matches. The CDR3 DNA sequence: TGTGCCAGCAGCCAAGAGACAGGGGGGTATTACAATGAGCAGTTCTTC. This translates into CASSQETGGYYNEQFF. Full variable domain (remainder filled in from reference TRBV14 and TRBJ2-1): EAGVTQFPSHSVIEKGQTVTLRCDPISGHDNLYWYRRVMGKEIKFLLHFVKESKQDESGMPNNRFLAERTGGTYSTLKVQPAELEDSGVYFCASSQETGGYYNEQFFGPGTRLTVL.

The rearrangement links TRBV30 to TRBJ2-1; 8 bases match TRBD2. The CDR3 is 14 amino acids. Trimming removed 4 bases from V and 2 bases from J; junction bases left unmatched: 4. Germline loops: CDR1 GTSNPN, CDR2 SVGIG (reference sequence). The CDR3 DNA follows: TGTGCCTGGAAGCGGGGGACCCCCTACAATGAGCAGTTCTTC. This sequence encodes CAWKRGTPYNEQFF. Full variable domain (missing parts from reference TRBV30 and TRBJ2-1): SQTIHQWPATLVQPVGSPLSLECTVEGTSNPNLYWYRQAAGRGLQLLFYSVGIGQISSEVPQNLSASRPQDRQFILSSKKLLLSDSGFYLCAWKRGTPYNEQFFGPGTRLTVL.

This rearrangement joins TRBV6-5 to TRBJ1-5; 8 nucleotides match TRBD1. V shed 6 bases, J shed 3 bases, and the junction held 4 bases outside the gene matches. The germline V gene has CDR1 MNHEY and CDR2 SVGAGI. The CDR3 consists of 14 residues. The CDR3 loop reads CASSRQGFNQPQHF. CDR3 sequence (DNA): TGTGCCAGCAGCCGACAGGGGTTCAATCAGCCCCAGCATTTT.